This T cell receptor (beta chain) derives from a study of T cell repertoires and Cas9 in healthy adults (dated by TCRdb to 2017 to 2018). Background for the entire study: Multi-effector potency, cytotoxicity and lineage determination within the CD4 and CD8 compartments were characterized for SpCas9-reactive T cells. Preexisting T cell immunity against the Streptococcus pyogenes Cas9 nuclease (SpCas9) used in CRISPR gene editing was examined in the study.

To note about this clone: What antigen it recognizes has not been identified. Base qualities are missing; no much larger clone stands one base away.

Counted from cysteine to phenylalanine, this CDR3 has 11 amino acids. The read is trimmed to its CDR3 DNA, 33 bases read in frame from base 1. V gives up 5 bases and J gives up 5 bases, and the segment between their germline ends measures 6 bases. The germline V gene (reference sequence) provides CDR1 MNHNY and CDR2 SVGAGI. Healthy humans served as the donors. General study outcomes and caveats: SpCas9-reactive regulatory T cells were reported to mitigate proliferation and function of SpCas9-reactive effector T cells in vitro.

The library was made by the immunoSEQ multiplex PCR assay. Imported from immuneACCESS, the table was reduced by TCRdb to in-frame sequences with V and J called. These copies leave out some clones; in studies compared against another copy, an unresolved V gene accounts for under half, and the cause of the remainder is not known. The sample table holds tens of thousands of clones, of which about 90% were seen once. The top ten clones comprise about 0.78% of the sample. The V and J genes are TRBV6-6 and TRBJ1-2, with no reliable assignment of the D segment. Input material: CD4+ effector T cells (CD127+, CD25-, CD137-, CD154-) from PBMCs; culture status not recorded. This clonotype originated in a human donor in good health. The CDR3 corresponds to CASSPGYGYTF. The nucleotide sequence is TGTGCCAGCAGTCCAGGATATGGCTACACCTTC.